Detailed here is one T cell receptor beta chain. Its antigen is unknown. Nothing much larger sits one base from this clone, and base qualities are not available. Samples came from patients with Merkel cell carcinoma. The germline V and J ends show losses of 6 bases and 5 bases respectively, and no gene match explains 15 bases of the junction. Reading the germline V gene (reference sequence) gives CDR1 MNHNY and CDR2 SVGAGI. The cysteine opens and the phenylalanine closes a CDR3 of 16 amino acids. Only CDR3 DNA is held: 48 bases, read in frame from base 1. The data were taken from a study of T cells and Merkel cell carcinoma outcomes (dated by TCRdb to about 2020). Concerning the study at large: In patients with Merkel cell carcinoma, researchers looked at whether the T-cell repertoire of the tumor, along with T-cell density, could predict clinical outcome. General study outcomes and caveats: The combination of T-cell repertoire features and T-cell density was reported to predict clinical outcomes in patients with Merkel cell carcinoma.

The library was produced with the immunoSEQ multiplex PCR assay. TCRdb took this table from immuneACCESS and kept in-frame rearrangements with V and J called. Such tables lack part of the clones; where checked against another copy, unresolved V genes explain under half of the gap, and the rest is unexplained. Across this sample there are about 19,000 clones, with around 80% seen only once. Jointly, the top ten make up roughly 3.2% of the sample. The TCR was taken from a human donor with Merkel cell carcinoma. Sequences were obtained from tumor tissue from Merkel cell carcinoma. The rearrangement joined TRBV6-6 to TRBJ2-5; TRBD2 aligns with 7 central bases. The CDR3 sequence is CASRRGDSGPGETQYF. The DNA sequence follows: TGTGCCAGCAGAAGGGGCGATAGCGGGCCCGGTGAGACCCAGTACTTC.